These 32 T cell receptor beta chains share one sample of origin, sequenced in a study of blood T cell repertoires in COVID-19. Generated by immunoSEQ multiplex PCR, the TCRdb table keeps only in-frame clones and is missing some. The repertoire holds roughly 400,000 clones, with just under 90% as singletons. Sequencing input: PBMCs or T cells enriched from blood (not recorded which). The receptors were gathered from a woman aged 50 to 60 who had recovered from COVID-19.

This clone has a single count. This chain links TRBV5-4 with TRBJ2-6; weak D call: TRBD1 (6 bases). This CDR3 region has 15 residues. The germline gives CDR1 SGHNT, CDR2 YYREEE (reference sequence). The V gene lost 1 base and the J gene lost 2 bases, with 7 bases spanning the gap. As DNA, the CDR3 is TGTGCCAGCAGCTTGAGGACAGCTGGGGCCAACGTCCTGACTTTC. Translating gives CASSLRTAGANVLTF.

The chain joins TRBV28 to TRBJ1-6; D may be TRBD1 (5 bases). V lost 5 bases, J lost 7 bases, and 15 bases lay in between. Germline V CDR1 and CDR2: MDHEN, SYDVKM. CDR3 length: 15 amino acids. The CDR3 region has the DNA TGTGCCAGCAGTGCCCGTACAGGCACCAATTCACCCCTCCACTTT. Protein: CASSARTGTNSPLHF.

The table lists this clone with a few counts. The V and J genes are TRBV5-6 and TRBJ1-2, with 10 bases identical to TRBD1. CDR1 is SGHDT and CDR2 is YYEEEE in the germline V gene. The CDR3 is 16 amino acids. The junction had 10 bases not matched to a gene; V was cut back by 4 bases and J by 4 bases. DNA of the CDR3: TGTGCCAGCAGCCCTCCCGACAGGGGGCTTTTCTATGGCTACACCTTC. This encodes CASSPPDRGLFYGYTF.

V gene TRBV11-2 combines with J gene TRBJ2-7; TRBD2 matches at 9 bases. The CDR3 spans 14 residues. Germline CDR1 and CDR2: SGHAT and FQNNGV. J lost 3 bases, V lost 1 base, and 1 base had no gene match. The CDR3 DNA reads TGTGCCAGCAGCTTAGGTAGCGGGGGCTACGAGCAGTACTTC. Amino acids: CASSLGSGGYEQYF. Together with reference TRBV11-2 and TRBJ2-7, the CDR3 gives the full variable domain: EAGVAQSPRYKIIEKRQSVAFWCNPISGHATLYWYQQILGQGPKLLIQFQNNGVVDDSQLPKDRFSAERLKGVDSTLKIQPAKLEDSAVYLCASSLGSGGYEQYFGPGTRLTVT.

This sequence joins TRBV27 and TRBJ1-1; a weak D match, TRBD1 (5 bases). Trimming pared 10 bases from V and 9 bases from J, leaving 15 bases between. CDR1 MNHEY and CDR2 SMNVEV come from the germline V gene (reference sequence). The CDR3 sequence is 11 residues long. CDR3 amino acids: CATAGRTKAFF. CDR3 bases: TGTGCCACCGCAGGGCGGACAAAAGCTTTCTTT.

CDR3 sequence (DNA): TGTGCCACCAGTGATTACGGCCAGGTGGGGCCCCAGTACTTC. This gives the protein CATSDYGQVGPQYF. The rearrangement joins TRBV24-1 to TRBJ2-5; D is perhaps TRBD1 (5 bases). Trimming pared 2 bases from V and 9 bases from J, leaving 15 bases between. Germline V lookup: CDR1 KGHDR, CDR2 SFDVKD. This CDR3 region has 14 residues.

The rearrangement uses TRBV28 and TRBJ1-5, with D maybe TRBD1 (6 bases). From germline, CDR1 is MDHEN and CDR2 SYDVKM. Trimming removed 7 bases from V and 8 bases from J, with 12 bases in between. The CDR3 consists of 12 residues. CDR3 DNA: TGTGCCAGCACCACGGGACATGAGCCCCAGCATTTT. It codes for CASTTGHEPQHF. The whole variable domain, filled in from reference TRBV28 and TRBJ1-5, reads DVKVTQSSRYLVKRTGEKVFLECVQDMDHENMFWYRQDPGLGLRLIYFSYDVKMKEKGDIPEGYSVSREKKERFSLILESASTNQTSMYLCASTTGHEPQHFGDGTRLSIL.

The gene calls are TRBV27 and TRBJ1-6; TRBD1 might be the D (5 bases). CDR3 length: 15 amino acids. The germline V gene has CDR1 MNHEY and CDR2 SMNVEV (reference sequence). Trimming stripped 2 bases from V and 6 bases from J, with 11 bases between. DNA of the CDR3: TGTGCCAGCAGTTTAGTGGGCAGGGTTAATTCACCCCTCCACTTT. This codes for CASSLVGRVNSPLHF.

V is TRBV7-2 and J is TRBJ1-1; D is unclear. The V gene lost 11 bases and the J gene lost 0 bases, with 25 bases spanning the gap. The germline gives CDR1 SGHTA, CDR2 FQGNSA. The CDR3 contains 17 residues. CDR3 in amino acids: CAHHFSAGDVMNTEAFF. DNA of the CDR3: TGTGCCCACCATTTTTCCGCGGGTGATGTTATGAACACTGAAGCTTTCTTT.

Only a few counts were recorded for this clone. V usage is TRBV24-1 and J usage is TRBJ1-2; 7 nucleotides match TRBD1. The CDR3 length is 13 residues. Trimming took 5 bases from V and 2 from J; bases not matched to a gene: 1. The V gene's germline CDR1 is KGHDR and CDR2 SFDVKD. The CDR3 loop is CATSVGQNYGYTF. CDR3 DNA sequence: TGTGCCACCAGTGTGGGACAGAACTATGGCTACACCTTC.

The chain has TRBV4-1 and TRBJ2-5; 9 positions agree with TRBD2. V was pared by 2 bases and J by 1 base, with 2 bases of the junction left unmatched. The CDR3 totals 15 residues. Germline CDR1 and CDR2: MGHRA and YSYEKL. For the CDR3, the DNA is TGCGCCAGCAGCCAAAAACTAGCGGGCCAAGAGACCCAGTACTTC. This translates into CASSQKLAGQETQYF.

The chain links TRBV7-9 to TRBJ1-4; D remains unclear. The ends were cut back, 5 bases at V and 8 bases at J, with 6 bases in the middle. CDR3 length: 11 residues. Germline-derived CDR1 and CDR2 are SEHNR and FQNEAQ (reference sequence). CDR3 amino acids: CASSEHEKLFF. CDR3 coding DNA: TGTGCCAGCAGCGAACACGAAAAACTGTTTTTT.

The chain employs TRBV9 and TRBJ1-2, with D maybe TRBD1 (5 bases). Germline lookup yields CDR1 SGDLS and CDR2 YYNGEE. This CDR3 spans 15 amino acids. Trimming shortened V by 0 bases and J by 3 bases, and 12 bases separated the two germline ends. The CDR3 loop is CASSVGRGAYYGYTF. DNA for the CDR3: TGTGCCAGCAGCGTAGGGAGGGGAGCCTACTATGGCTACACCTTC. The full variable domain, with the rest looked up from reference TRBV9 and TRBJ1-2, is DSGVTQTPKHLITATGQRVTLRCSPRSGDLSVYWYQQSLDQGLQFLIQYYNGEERAKGNILERFSAQQFPDLHSELNLSSLELGDSALYFCASSVGRGAYYGYTFGSGTRLTVV.

V and J are TRBV5-6 and TRBJ2-5; 7 positions agree with TRBD2. CDR1 is SGHDT and CDR2 is YYEEEE in the germline V gene. J gave up 6 bases and V 4 bases, and 9 bases lay outside the gene matches. The CDR3 spans 14 residues. DNA for the CDR3: TGTGCCAGCAGCCCCGCGGGGGAAATGAAGACCCAGTACTTC. Its translation: CASSPAGEMKTQYF.

The rearrangement joins TRBV24-1 to TRBJ1-2; TRBD1 matches at 8 bases. With V trimmed by 4 bases and J by 3 bases, 3 bases remained unmatched. Germline CDR1 is KGHDR and CDR2 is SFDVKD. CDR3 length equals 14 residues. DNA for the CDR3: TGTGCCACCAGTGAGACAGGGGTCGACTATGGCTACACCTTC. Protein sequence: CATSETGVDYGYTF.

This rearrangement joins TRBV7-3 to TRBJ1-2; TRBD1 matches at 8 bases. Germline lookup yields CDR1 SGHTA and CDR2 FQGTGA. V shed 2 bases and J 7 bases; nucleotides not matched to a gene: 3. This CDR3 contains 13 residues. Here the CDR3 reads CASSLGTGIGYTF. CDR3 DNA: TGTGCCAGCAGCTTAGGGACAGGCATTGGCTACACCTTC.

This chain links TRBV2 with TRBJ1-4; TRBD1 aligns across 8 bases. The CDR3 extends over 14 amino acids. Germline CDR1 is SNHLY and CDR2 is FYNNEI. Trimming took 8 bases from V and 4 from J; bases not matched to a gene: 6. The CDR3 DNA sequence: TGTGCCAGCTGTATGGGACAGGTTAATGAAAAACTGTTTTTT. Translated, it gives CASCMGQVNEKLFF.

The chain couples TRBV7-2 to TRBJ1-5; D uncertain. This CDR3 has 13 amino acids. V was cut by 6 bases and J by 4 bases, with 10 bases left in between. Per germline, CDR1 SGHTA and CDR2 FQGNSA. The CDR3 protein is CASSTIQNQPQHF. In nucleotides, the CDR3 is TGTGCCAGCAGTACAATCCAGAATCAGCCCCAGCATTTT.

The V and J genes are TRBV2 and TRBJ2-3; D is uncertain. Trimming left V 6 bases short and J 7 bases short, with 11 bases between. The CDR3 is made up of 12 amino acids. Germline V gene lookup returns CDR1 SNHLY and CDR2 FYNNEI. CDR3: CASSRTENTQYF. CDR3 bases: TGTGCCAGCAGCCGTACAGAAAATACGCAGTATTTT.

The gene calls are TRBV4-3 and TRBJ1-4; D gene unclear. The germline CDR1 and CDR2 sequences are LGHNA and YSLEER. V dropped 2 bases and J dropped 4 bases, with 11 bases sitting between them. CDR3 size: 15 residues. CDR3 in DNA: TGCGCCAGCAGCCAAAACCCAGGAAATAATGAAAAACTGTTTTTT. Amino acid sequence: CASSQNPGNNEKLFF.

For the CDR3, the DNA is TGTGCCAGCAGCTTAGGTCCTACTGCGATCTCTGGAAACACCATATATTTT. Its translation: CASSLGPTAISGNTIYF. The V call is TRBV7-9, the J call TRBJ1-3; D not resolved. V was cut by 1 base and J by 0 bases, with 13 bases left in between. This CDR3 region has 17 residues. The germline V gene has CDR1 SEHNR and CDR2 FQNEAQ (reference sequence).

The chain links TRBV10-3 to TRBJ2-3; 9 bases fit TRBD2. V lost 4 bases and J lost 5; bases outside the gene matches: 7. CDR3 length equals 15 residues. Germline values: CDR1 ENHRY, CDR2 SYGVKD. CDR3 loop: CAISGAGGPQDTQYF. The CDR3, as DNA: TGTGCCATCAGTGGGGCGGGGGGGCCGCAAGATACGCAGTATTTT.

The chain is built from TRBV19 and TRBJ1-5; D is unclear. Germline assignment: CDR1 LNHDA and CDR2 SQIVND (reference sequence). CDR3 length: 15 residues. Trimming removed 7 bases from V and 0 bases from J, with 13 bases in between. The CDR3: CASNSRTVSNQPQHF. CDR3 nucleotides: TGTGCCAGTAACTCAAGGACTGTTAGCAATCAGCCCCAGCATTTT.

The genes are TRBV25-1 and TRBJ1-1, with 8 bases lining up with TRBD1. The germline CDR1 and CDR2 sequences are MGHDK and SYGVNS. The length of the CDR3 is 15 residues. The ends lost 6 bases at V and 1 base at J; junction bases unmatched: 7. CDR3 amino acids: CASRGTGKQNTEAFF. DNA for the CDR3: TGTGCCAGCAGAGGGACAGGAAAACAGAACACTGAAGCTTTCTTT.

The V and J genes are TRBV12-5 and TRBJ1-2; D remains ambiguous. The CDR3 covers 14 residues. V was clipped by 6 bases and J by 2 bases, with 13 bases between them. Germline V gene lookup returns CDR1 LGHNT and CDR2 FRNRAP. The CDR3 here is CASGLGTGNYGYTF. CDR3 bases: TGTGCTAGTGGCCTCGGCACGGGAAACTATGGCTACACCTTC.

This chain joins TRBV19 and TRBJ1-1; 9 bases are a match to TRBD1. CDR3 length: 15 residues. Looked up from germline, CDR1 is LNHDA and CDR2 is SQIVND (reference sequence). With V trimmed by 4 bases and J by 0 bases, 3 bases remained unmatched. The CDR3 loop reads CASSRTGDMNTEAFF. The CDR3 coding sequence is TGTGCCAGTAGTAGGACAGGGGATATGAACACTGAAGCTTTCTTT. The full variable domain, in which reference TRBV19 and TRBJ1-1 provide the parts outside the CDR3, is DGGITQSPKYLFRKEGQNVTLSCEQNLNHDAMYWYRQDPGQGLRLIYYSQIVNDFQKGDIAEGYSVSREKKESFPLTVTSAQKNPTAFYLCASSRTGDMNTEAFFGQGTRLTVV.

Comment on this clone: This specimen includes other DNA sequences encoding the same CDR3. This chain connects TRBV27 to TRBJ1-2; D is possibly TRBD1 (6 bases). V was pared by 5 bases and J by 4 bases, with 11 bases between. The CDR3 totals 13 residues. The germline gives CDR1 MNHEY, CDR2 SMNVEV (reference sequence). Here the CDR3 reads CASSRDRSYGYTF. The DNA for the CDR3 is TGTGCCAGCAGTCGCGACAGGAGCTATGGCTACACCTTC.

The rearrangement links TRBV7-7 to TRBJ1-4, with D unresolved. The CDR3 spans 13 residues. The germline CDR1 and CDR2 sequences are SSHAT and FNYEAQ (reference sequence). CDR3 bases: TGTGCTAGTCCCTTCAGGTCTAATGAAAAACTGTTTTTT. This encodes CASPFRSNEKLFF.

This clone has a handful of counts. The chain couples TRBV27 to TRBJ1-2; a possible D gene is TRBD1 (5 bases). Germline CDR1 reads MNHEY; CDR2 reads SMNVEV (reference sequence). V was trimmed by 2 bases and J by 4 bases, leaving 11 bases between them. This CDR3 is 14 amino acids long. The CDR3, as DNA: TGTGCCAGCAGTTTACGTGCCAGGGCCTATGGCTACACCTTC. Amino acids: CASSLRARAYGYTF.

The rearrangement links TRBV7-2 to TRBJ1-4; 11 bases agree with TRBD1. Germline values: CDR1 SGHTA, CDR2 FQGNSA. V was pared by 5 bases and J by 7 bases, with 6 bases of the junction left unmatched. The CDR3 runs to 15 residues. This chain's CDR3 is CASSLAGTGGEKLFF. CDR3 bases: TGTGCCAGCAGCCTCGCCGGGACAGGGGGTGAAAAACTGTTTTTT. Drawing the rest from reference TRBV7-2 and TRBJ1-4, the complete variable domain is GAGVSQSPSNKVTEKGKDVELRCDPISGHTALYWYRQSLGQGLEFLIYFQGNSAPDKSGLPSDRFSAERTGGSVSTLTIQRTQQEDSAVYLCASSLAGTGGEKLFFGSGTQLSVL.

The rearrangement links TRBV7-9 to TRBJ2-7, with D possibly TRBD1 on 6 matching bases. This CDR3 has 12 residues. The V end was cut by 4 bases, the J end by 6 bases, with 10 bases between. Germline CDR1 reads SEHNR; CDR2 reads FQNEAQ (reference sequence). The CDR3 bases are TGTGCCAGCAGCTCTACAGGGACCGAGCAGTACTTC. It is translated as CASSSTGTEQYF.

The genes are TRBV19 and TRBJ2-2, with 9 bases fitting TRBD1. Trimming removed 3 bases from V and 7 bases from J; junction bases left unmatched: 6. CDR3 length: 15 residues. Germline CDR1 reads LNHDA; CDR2 reads SQIVND (reference sequence). The CDR3 bases are TGTGCCAGTAGTATTGGGACAGGGACGGTCGGGGAGCTGTTTTTT. Protein: CASSIGTGTVGELFF.